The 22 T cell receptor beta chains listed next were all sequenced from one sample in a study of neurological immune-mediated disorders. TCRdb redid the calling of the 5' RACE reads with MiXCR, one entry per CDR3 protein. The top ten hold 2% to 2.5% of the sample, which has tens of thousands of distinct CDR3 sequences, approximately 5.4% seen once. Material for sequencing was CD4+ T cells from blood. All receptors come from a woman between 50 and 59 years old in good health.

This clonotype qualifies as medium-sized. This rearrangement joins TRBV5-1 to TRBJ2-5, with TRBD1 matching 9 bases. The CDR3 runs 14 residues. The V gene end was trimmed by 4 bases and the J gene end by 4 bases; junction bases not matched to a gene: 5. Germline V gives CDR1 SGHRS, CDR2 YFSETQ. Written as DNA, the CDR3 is TGCGCCAGCAGCCCTGGACAGGGGAGAGAGACCCAGTACTTC. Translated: CASSPGQGRETQYF.

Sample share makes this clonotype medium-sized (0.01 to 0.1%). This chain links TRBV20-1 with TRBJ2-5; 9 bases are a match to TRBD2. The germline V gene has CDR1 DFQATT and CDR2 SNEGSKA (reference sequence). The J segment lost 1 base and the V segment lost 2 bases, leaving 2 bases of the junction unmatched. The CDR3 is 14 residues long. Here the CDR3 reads CSARLAGVQETQYF. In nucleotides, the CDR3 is TGCAGTGCTAGATTAGCGGGAGTCCAAGAGACCCAGTACTTC.

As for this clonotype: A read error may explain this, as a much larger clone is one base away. The CDR3 DNA is TGCAGTGCTAGAGGTTACGGGACCTGCGAGCAGTACTTC. Translated: CSARGYGTCEQYF. The chain carries TRBV20-1 and TRBJ2-7; the D call may be TRBD1 or TRBD2 (5 bases each). Germline V gene lookup returns CDR1 DFQATT and CDR2 SNEGSKA (reference sequence). CDR3 size: 13 residues. The V end lost 1 base, the J end lost 6 bases, and 13 bases lay between the germline ends.

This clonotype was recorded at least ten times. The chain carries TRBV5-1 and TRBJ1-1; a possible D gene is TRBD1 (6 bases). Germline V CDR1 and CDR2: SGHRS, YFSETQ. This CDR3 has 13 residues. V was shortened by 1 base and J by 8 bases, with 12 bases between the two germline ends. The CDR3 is CASSLPQGPEAFF. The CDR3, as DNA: TGCGCCAGCAGCTTGCCACAGGGTCCCGAAGCTTTCTTT.

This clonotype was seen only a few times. CDR3 amino acids: CASSPRGLATDTQYF. The CDR3 bases are TGTGCCAGCTCACCCCGGGGACTAGCCACAGATACGCAGTATTTT. The chain recombines TRBV18 with TRBJ2-3; 9 bases fit TRBD2. Per the germline V gene, CDR1 is KGHSH and CDR2 is LQKENI. J gave up 2 bases and V 3 bases, and 3 bases lay outside the gene matches. The CDR3 extends over 15 amino acids. Full variable domain (missing parts from reference TRBV18 and TRBJ2-3): NAGVMQNPRHLVRRRGQEARLRCSPMKGHSHVYWYRQLPEEGLKFMVYLQKENIIDESGMPKERFSAEFPKEGPSILRIQQVVRGDSAAYFCASSPRGLATDTQYFGPGTRLTVL.

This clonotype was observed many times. CDR3 loop: CAISEILGKGGTEAFF. The CDR3 DNA reads TGTGCCATCAGTGAGATTCTGGGGAAAGGGGGGACTGAAGCTTTCTTT. The gene calls are TRBV10-3 and TRBJ1-1, with D perhaps matching TRBD1 (6 bases). The CDR3 is 16 residues long. V was pared by 2 bases and J by 5 bases, with 18 bases between. Looked up from germline, CDR1 is ENHRY and CDR2 is SYGVKD.

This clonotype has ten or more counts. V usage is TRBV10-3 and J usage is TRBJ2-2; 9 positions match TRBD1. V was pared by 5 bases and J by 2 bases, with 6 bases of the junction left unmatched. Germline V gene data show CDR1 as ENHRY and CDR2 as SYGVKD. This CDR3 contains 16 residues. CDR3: CAISNGQGRNTGELFF. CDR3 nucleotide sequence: TGTGCCATCAGTAATGGACAGGGGAGAAACACCGGGGAGCTGTTTTTT.

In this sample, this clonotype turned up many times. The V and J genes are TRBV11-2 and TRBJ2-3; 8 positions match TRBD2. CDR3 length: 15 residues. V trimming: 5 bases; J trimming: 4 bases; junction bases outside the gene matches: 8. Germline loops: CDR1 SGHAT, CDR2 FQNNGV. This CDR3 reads CASSRQTSVADTQYF. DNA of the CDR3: TGTGCCAGCAGCCGCCAGACTAGCGTCGCAGATACGCAGTATTTT. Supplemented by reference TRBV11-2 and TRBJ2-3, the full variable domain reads EAGVAQSPRYKIIEKRQSVAFWCNPISGHATLYWYQQILGQGPKLLIQFQNNGVVDDSQLPKDRFSAERLKGVDSTLKIQPAKLEDSAVYLCASSRQTSVADTQYFGPGTRLTVL.

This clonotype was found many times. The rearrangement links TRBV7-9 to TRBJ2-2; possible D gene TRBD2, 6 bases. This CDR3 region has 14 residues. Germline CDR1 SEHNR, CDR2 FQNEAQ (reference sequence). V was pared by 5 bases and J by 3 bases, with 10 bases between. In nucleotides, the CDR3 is TGTGCCAGCAGCCCGGGGGACTACACCGGGGAGCTGTTTTTT. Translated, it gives CASSPGDYTGELFF.

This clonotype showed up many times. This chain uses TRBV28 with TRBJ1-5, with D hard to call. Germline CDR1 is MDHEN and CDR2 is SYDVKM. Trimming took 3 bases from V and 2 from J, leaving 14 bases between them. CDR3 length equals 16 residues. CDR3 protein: CASSFWRLRGNQPQHF. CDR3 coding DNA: TGTGCCAGCAGTTTCTGGCGCCTACGGGGCAATCAGCCCCAGCATTTT.

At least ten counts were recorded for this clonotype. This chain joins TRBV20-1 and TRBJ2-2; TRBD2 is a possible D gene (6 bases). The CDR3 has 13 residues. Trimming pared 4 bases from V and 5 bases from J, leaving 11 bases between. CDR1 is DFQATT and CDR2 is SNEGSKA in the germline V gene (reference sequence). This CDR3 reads CSATGTLTGELFF. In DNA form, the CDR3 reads TGCAGTGCTACTGGGACTCTGACCGGGGAGCTGTTTTTT.

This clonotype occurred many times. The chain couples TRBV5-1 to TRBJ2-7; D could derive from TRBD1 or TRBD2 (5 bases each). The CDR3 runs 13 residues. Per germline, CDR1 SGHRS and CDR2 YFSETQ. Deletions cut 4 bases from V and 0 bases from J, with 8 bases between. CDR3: CASSGGSSYEQYF. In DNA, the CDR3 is TGCGCCAGCAGCGGGGGAAGCTCCTACGAGCAGTACTTC.

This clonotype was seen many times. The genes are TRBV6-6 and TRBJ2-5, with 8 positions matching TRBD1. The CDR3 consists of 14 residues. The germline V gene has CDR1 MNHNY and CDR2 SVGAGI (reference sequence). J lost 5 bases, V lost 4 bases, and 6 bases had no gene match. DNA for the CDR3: TGTGCCAGCAGTTCCCCAGGGGGCGGGGAGACCCAGTACTTC. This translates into CASSSPGGGETQYF.

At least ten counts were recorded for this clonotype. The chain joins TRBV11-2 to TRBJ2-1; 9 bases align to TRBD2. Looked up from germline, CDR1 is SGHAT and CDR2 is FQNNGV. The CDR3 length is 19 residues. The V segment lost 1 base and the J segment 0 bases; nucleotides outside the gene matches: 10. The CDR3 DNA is TGTGCCAGCAGCTTAGGACAGATCGGCGGGGGGGCCTCCTACAATGAGCAGTTCTTC. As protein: CASSLGQIGGGASYNEQFF.

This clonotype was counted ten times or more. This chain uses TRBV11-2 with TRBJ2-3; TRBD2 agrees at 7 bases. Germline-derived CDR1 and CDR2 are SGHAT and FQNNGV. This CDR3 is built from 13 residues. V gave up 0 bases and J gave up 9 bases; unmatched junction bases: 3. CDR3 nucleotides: TGTGCCAGCAGCTTAGAACCGGGGGGAACGCAGTATTTT. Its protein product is CASSLEPGGTQYF.

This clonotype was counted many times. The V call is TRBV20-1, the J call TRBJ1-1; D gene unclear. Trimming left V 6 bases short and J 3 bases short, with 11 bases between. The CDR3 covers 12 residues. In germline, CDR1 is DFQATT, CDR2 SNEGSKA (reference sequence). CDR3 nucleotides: TGCAGTGCAGTAGGGTTTGACACTGAAGCTTTCTTT. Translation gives CSAVGFDTEAFF.

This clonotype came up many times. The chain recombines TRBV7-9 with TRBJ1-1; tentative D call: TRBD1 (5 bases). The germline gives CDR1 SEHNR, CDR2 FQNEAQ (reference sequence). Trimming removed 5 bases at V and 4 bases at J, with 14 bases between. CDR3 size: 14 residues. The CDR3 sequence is CASSHTGQGTEAFF. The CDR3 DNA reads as TGTGCCAGCAGCCACACCGGGCAGGGCACTGAAGCTTTCTTT.

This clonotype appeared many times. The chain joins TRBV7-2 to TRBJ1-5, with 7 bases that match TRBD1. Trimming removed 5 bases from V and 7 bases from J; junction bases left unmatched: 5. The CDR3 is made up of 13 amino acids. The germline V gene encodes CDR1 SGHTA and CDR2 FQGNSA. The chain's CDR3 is CASSRQGNQPQHF. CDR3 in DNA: TGTGCCAGCAGCCGACAGGGTAACCAGCCCCAGCATTTT.

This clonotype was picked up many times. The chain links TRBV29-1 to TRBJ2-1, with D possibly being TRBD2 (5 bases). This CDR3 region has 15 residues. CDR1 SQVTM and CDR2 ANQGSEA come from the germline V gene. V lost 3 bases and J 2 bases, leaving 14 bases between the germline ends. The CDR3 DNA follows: TGCAGCGTTGATGGTCCGGGGATGACCTACAATGAGCAGTTCTTC. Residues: CSVDGPGMTYNEQFF.

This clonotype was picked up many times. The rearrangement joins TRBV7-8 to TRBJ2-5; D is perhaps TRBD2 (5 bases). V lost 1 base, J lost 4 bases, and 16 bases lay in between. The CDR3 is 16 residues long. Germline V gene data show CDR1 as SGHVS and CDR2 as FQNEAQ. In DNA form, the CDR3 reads TGTGCCAGCAGCTTAGTAGGGTCGGGGAGCTCAGAGACCCAGTACTTC. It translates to CASSLVGSGSSETQYF.

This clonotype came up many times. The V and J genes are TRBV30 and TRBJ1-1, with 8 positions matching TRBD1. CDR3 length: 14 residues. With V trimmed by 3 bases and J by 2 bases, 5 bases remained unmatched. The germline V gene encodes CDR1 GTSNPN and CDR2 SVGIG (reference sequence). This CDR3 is CAWRGQGRNTEAFF. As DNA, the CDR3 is TGTGCCTGGAGAGGACAGGGAAGAAACACTGAAGCTTTCTTT.

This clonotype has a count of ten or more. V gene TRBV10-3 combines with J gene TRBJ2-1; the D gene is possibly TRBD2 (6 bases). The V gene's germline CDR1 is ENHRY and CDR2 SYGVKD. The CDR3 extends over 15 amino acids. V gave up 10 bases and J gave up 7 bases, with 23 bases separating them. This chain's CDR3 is CATRRGTDRGNEQFF. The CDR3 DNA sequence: TGTGCCACGCGCCGCGGGACCGATAGGGGAAATGAGCAGTTCTTC.